This T cell receptor beta chain was identified during a study of CD8+ T cells in alopecia areata. This clone was observed at least ten times. Per germline, CDR1 GTSNPN and CDR2 SVGIG (reference sequence). V lost 5 bases and J lost 10; bases outside the gene matches: 11. The CDR3 sequence is 14 residues long. Investigators isolated RNA and reverse transcribed it into cDNA to act as the sequencing template. The protocol was immunoSEQ multiplex PCR, while the TCRdb copy is restricted to in-frame clones and leaves out a portion. The sample has fewer than 250,000 clones, around two fifths seen once. Treatment of the sample: oral pan-JAK inhibitor, 5-10 mg twice daily.

This chain connects TRBV30 to TRBJ2-1; 10 bases align to TRBD2. The sample in question was CD4+ T cells sorted from blood, obtained at approximately week 36, from a patient treated with tofacitinib. This receptor was identified in a human donor with alopecia areata. The CDR3 region has the DNA TGTGCCTGGGAGTCAGAGCGGGAGGGTGAGGAGCAGTTCTTC. Translation gives CAWESEREGEEQFF. Supplemented by reference TRBV30 and TRBJ2-1, the full variable domain reads SQTIHQWPATLVQPVGSPLSLECTVEGTSNPNLYWYRQAAGRGLQLLFYSVGIGQISSEVPQNLSASRPQDRQFILSSKKLLLSDSGFYLCAWESEREGEEQFFGPGTRLTVL.